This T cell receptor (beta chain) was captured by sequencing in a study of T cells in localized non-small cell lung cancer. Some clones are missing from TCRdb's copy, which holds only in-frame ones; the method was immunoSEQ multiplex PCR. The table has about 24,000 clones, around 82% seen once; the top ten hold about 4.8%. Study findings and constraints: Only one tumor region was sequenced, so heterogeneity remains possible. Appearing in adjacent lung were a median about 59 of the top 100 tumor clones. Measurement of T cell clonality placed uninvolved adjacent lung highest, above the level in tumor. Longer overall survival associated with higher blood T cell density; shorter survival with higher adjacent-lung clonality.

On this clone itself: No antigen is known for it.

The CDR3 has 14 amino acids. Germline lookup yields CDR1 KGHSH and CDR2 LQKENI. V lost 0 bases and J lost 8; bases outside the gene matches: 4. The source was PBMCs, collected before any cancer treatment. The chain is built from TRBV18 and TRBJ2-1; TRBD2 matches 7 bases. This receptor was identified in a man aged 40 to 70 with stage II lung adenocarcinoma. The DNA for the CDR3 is TGTGCCAGCTCACCACCGGGAGGGTCCTATGAGCAGTTCTTC. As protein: CASSPPGGSYEQFF.